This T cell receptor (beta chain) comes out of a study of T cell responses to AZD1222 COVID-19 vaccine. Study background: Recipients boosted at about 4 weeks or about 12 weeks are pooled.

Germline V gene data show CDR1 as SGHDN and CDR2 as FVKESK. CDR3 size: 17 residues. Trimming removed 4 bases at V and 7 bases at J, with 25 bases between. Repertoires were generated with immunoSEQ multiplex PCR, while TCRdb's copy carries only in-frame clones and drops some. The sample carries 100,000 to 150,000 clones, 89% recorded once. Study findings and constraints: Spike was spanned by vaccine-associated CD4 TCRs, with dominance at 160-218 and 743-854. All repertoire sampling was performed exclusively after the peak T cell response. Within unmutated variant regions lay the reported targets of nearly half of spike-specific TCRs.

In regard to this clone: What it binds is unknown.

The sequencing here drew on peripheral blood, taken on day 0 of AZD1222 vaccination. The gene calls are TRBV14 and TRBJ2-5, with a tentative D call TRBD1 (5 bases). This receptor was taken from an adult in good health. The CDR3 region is CASSRVQGQVGGGTQYF. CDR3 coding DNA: TGTGCCAGCAGCCGCGTCCAGGGTCAAGTTGGTGGTGGGACCCAGTACTTC.